The 8 T cell receptor beta chains in this list originate from one sample, sequenced in a study of blood T cell repertoires in COVID-19. Libraries were prepared by immunoSEQ multiplex PCR; TCRdb keeps only in-frame clonotypes and omits some of them. The sample consists of more than 65,000 clones, around nine tenths of them appearing once. The sequenced material came from peripheral blood. Receptors originate from a human donor in a cohort sampled during active COVID-19.

For this clone: The sample contains more than one DNA sequence encoding this CDR3. The chain carries TRBV5-6 and TRBJ2-7; a weak D match, TRBD1 (5 bases). Germline V gene sequence: CDR1 SGHDT, CDR2 YYEEEE. Trimming took off 0 bases at V and 3 bases at J, with 7 bases between the two ends. This CDR3 region has 13 residues. CDR3 loop: CASSLGQSYEQYF. CDR3 nucleotides: TGTGCCAGCAGCTTGGGACAGAGCTACGAGCAGTACTTC.

J is TRBJ2-7 and V is TRBV14; D is uncertain. Trimming removed 4 bases at V and 3 bases at J, with 7 bases between. This CDR3 has 12 residues. Germline lookup yields CDR1 SGHDN and CDR2 FVKESK. This chain's CDR3 is CASSLLNYEQYF. The DNA of the CDR3 is TGTGCCAGCAGCCTCCTAAACTACGAGCAGTACTTC.

The chain carries TRBV2 and TRBJ1-1; 7 bases line up with TRBD1. Germline loops: CDR1 SNHLY, CDR2 FYNNEI. This CDR3 spans 15 amino acids. V shed 2 bases and J 0 bases; nucleotides not matched to a gene: 3. Written as DNA, the CDR3 is TGTGCCAGCAGTGAATTGGGACAGCTGAACACTGAAGCTTTCTTT. It translates to CASSELGQLNTEAFF.

The chain uses TRBV5-6 and TRBJ1-2, with 12 nucleotides matching TRBD1. Unmatched junction bases numbered 7, after V lost 2 bases and J lost 5 bases. The CDR3 has 16 residues. Germline V gives CDR1 SGHDT, CDR2 YYEEEE. CDR3 sequence (DNA): TGTGCCAGCAGCTTTGCCGGGACAGGGGGCAGTTATGGCTACACCTTC. Translated: CASSFAGTGGSYGYTF.

The V gene is TRBV7-9, the J gene TRBJ2-7; D is unclear. Trimming removed 0 bases at V and 3 bases at J, with 6 bases between. This CDR3 contains 13 residues. CDR1 is SEHNR and CDR2 is FQNEAQ in the germline V gene (reference sequence). CDR3 region: CASSLALSYEQYF. The DNA of the CDR3 is TGTGCCAGCAGCTTAGCGCTAAGCTACGAGCAGTACTTC.

The chain carries TRBV18 and TRBJ1-2, with 7 bases aligning to TRBD1. J gave up 6 bases and V 1 base, and 5 bases lay outside the gene matches. CDR1 KGHSH and CDR2 LQKENI come from the germline V gene. The CDR3 extends over 14 amino acids. The CDR3 DNA reads as TGTGCCAGCTCACCACGTAGGGGGCGCGATGGCTACACCTTC. It encodes CASSPRRGRDGYTF.

The chain employs TRBV11-2 and TRBJ2-7; D not certain. Germline assignment: CDR1 SGHAT and CDR2 FQNNGV. V lost 7 bases and J 6 bases, leaving 16 bases between the germline ends. The CDR3 totals 13 residues. CDR3 sequence: CASTPTYGGEQYF. DNA for the CDR3: TGTGCCAGCACCCCCACATATGGCGGCGAGCAGTACTTC.

A note on this clone: The same CDR3 can be traced to other DNA sequences in this sample. This sequence joins TRBV29-1 and TRBJ2-7; 11 nucleotides align to TRBD1. Germline V gives CDR1 SQVTM, CDR2 ANQGSEA. J lost 4 bases, V lost 6 bases, and 2 bases had no gene match. The CDR3 is made up of 12 amino acids. CDR3 residues: CSVGTGGYEQYF. CDR3 bases: TGCAGCGTGGGGACAGGGGGATACGAGCAGTACTTC.